The 30 T cell receptor beta chains in this list originate from one sample, sequenced in a study of preoperative IRX-2 immunotherapy in early breast cancer. Treatment given: preoperative locoregional IRX-2 cytokine immunotherapy. Here immunoSEQ multiplex PCR was the method, and the copy in TCRdb shows in-frame clones only, minus some. The sample carries 25,000 to 30,000 clones, approximately 83% recorded once. This material was acquired from a patient treated with IRX-2 immunotherapy. The receptors stem from a human donor with breast cancer.

The gene calls are TRBV23-1 and TRBJ2-7; tentative D call: TRBD2 (6 bases). TRBV23-1 carries the ORF label, with uncertain function. With 6 bases removed from V and 2 bases from J, the gap between germline ends came to 20 bases. This CDR3 is 16 amino acids long. Written as DNA, the CDR3 is TGCGCCAGCAGCCAAGAGAGGTGGGAGGTAACCTACGAGCAGTACTTC. Translating gives CASSQERWEVTYEQYF.

The V and J genes are TRBV30 and TRBJ2-7, with TRBD1 matching 12 bases. Trimming cost V 4 bases and J 6 bases; bases outside gene matches: 7. CDR1 is GTSNPN and CDR2 is SVGIG in the germline V gene (reference sequence). The CDR3 consists of 14 residues. CDR3 sequence reads: CAWILGGQGAEQYF. In DNA, the CDR3 is TGTGCCTGGATATTAGGGGGACAGGGGGCCGAGCAGTACTTC.

In this sample, this clone turned up a few times. The chain recombines TRBV18 with TRBJ1-4; D gene unclear. The CDR3 totals 16 residues. The germline CDR1 and CDR2 sequences are KGHSH and LQKENI. Trimming cost V 2 bases and J 7 bases, with 17 bases left between them. The CDR3 bases are TGTGCCAGCTCACCAGAGATGCGAGGAGTAGGTGAAAAACTGTTTTTT. Amino acids: CASSPEMRGVGEKLFF. The entire variable domain, with the rest obtained from reference TRBV18 and TRBJ1-4, is as follows: NAGVMQNPRHLVRRRGQEARLRCSPMKGHSHVYWYRQLPEEGLKFMVYLQKENIIDESGMPKERFSAEFPKEGPSILRIQQVVRGDSAAYFCASSPEMRGVGEKLFFGSGTQLSVL.

J is TRBJ2-3 and V is TRBV28; 12 bases align to TRBD1. V shed 6 bases and J 5 bases; nucleotides not matched to a gene: 3. The CDR3 is 14 residues long. Germline V gene data show CDR1 as MDHEN and CDR2 as SYDVKM. This CDR3 reads CASRGQGARDTQYF. The CDR3 region has the DNA TGTGCCAGCAGGGGACAGGGGGCGCGAGATACGCAGTATTTT.

The rearrangement joins TRBV25-1 to TRBJ2-3; D may be TRBD1 or TRBD2 (5 bases each). The CDR3 runs 14 residues. CDR1 and CDR2 (germline): MGHDK, SYGVNS. The V gene lost 7 bases and the J gene lost 2 bases, with 13 bases spanning the gap. The CDR3 DNA is TGTGCCAGCATGGGGGATAGCACCACAGATACGCAGTATTTT. Its protein product is CASMGDSTTDTQYF.

The chain combines TRBV11-3 with TRBJ1-1; D possibly corresponds to TRBD1 (6 bases). Trimming pared 3 bases from V and 10 bases from J, leaving 18 bases between. Looked up from germline, CDR1 is SGHNT and CDR2 is YENEEA. This CDR3 spans 14 amino acids. This chain's CDR3 is CASSFQQGRGRAFF. The CDR3 nucleotides are TGTGCCAGCAGCTTTCAACAGGGCAGGGGTAGAGCTTTCTTT.

This chain joins TRBV1 and TRBJ2-5; TRBD2 is taken as the D call from the table, unchecked against the DNA. TRBV1 is described as a pseudogene. The CDR3 covers 14 residues. CDR3 in amino acids: CASSQDPGSKTQYF. CDR3 DNA sequence: TGCGCCAGCAGCCAAGATCCCGGTAGTAAGACCCAGTACTTC.

The CDR3 DNA is TGTGCCACCAGCACCCCTCGACAGGGGGTATGGCAAGAGACCCAGTACTTC. It is translated as CATSTPRQGVWQETQYF. The chain is built from TRBV15 and TRBJ2-5, with 9 bases lining up with TRBD1. CDR3 length: 17 amino acids. After removal of 4 bases from V and 2 bases from J, the junction contained 11 bases not matched to a gene. The germline V gene encodes CDR1 LNHNV and CDR2 YYDKDF (reference sequence).

The chain is built from TRBV11-3 and TRBJ2-7, with D unclear. V dropped 1 base and J dropped 3 bases, with 10 bases sitting between them. CDR1 and CDR2 (germline): SGHNT, YENEEA. The length of the CDR3 is 14 residues. The CDR3 bases are TGTGCCAGCAGCTTAGTACGCGGCGACTACGAGCAGTACTTC. Translating it yields CASSLVRGDYEQYF.

Only a few counts were recorded for this clone. V is TRBV14 and J is TRBJ2-7; D is undetermined. With 1 base removed from V and 6 bases from J, the gap between germline ends came to 16 bases. Looked up from germline, CDR1 is SGHDN and CDR2 is FVKESK. This CDR3 is 15 amino acids long. The chain's CDR3 is CASSQVPGVMAEQYF. The DNA of the CDR3 is TGTGCCAGCAGCCAAGTGCCGGGTGTGATGGCCGAGCAGTACTTC.

The V and J genes are TRBV11-3 and TRBJ2-7; 11 nucleotides match TRBD2. The ends lost 4 bases at V and 3 bases at J; junction bases unmatched: 2. CDR3 length: 14 residues. Per the germline V gene, CDR1 is SGHNT and CDR2 is YENEEA. The CDR3 coding sequence is TGTGCCAGCAGCTCTACTAGCGGGAGCTACGAGCAGTACTTC. Encoded protein: CASSSTSGSYEQYF.

The chain joins TRBV6-8 to TRBJ2-5; 7 bases map to TRBD2. Trimming at V came to 4 bases and at J to 6 bases, leaving 8 bases not matched to a gene. There are 14 residues in the CDR3. Germline lookup yields CDR1 MNHGY and CDR2 SAAAGT. CDR3 in amino acids: CASSSREWEKTQYF. CDR3 in DNA: TGTGCCAGCAGTTCGCGGGAGTGGGAGAAGACCCAGTACTTC.

The J gene is TRBJ2-2, the V gene TRBV18; D uncertain. Germline lookup yields CDR1 KGHSH and CDR2 LQKENI. The CDR3 spans 12 residues. V lost 8 bases and J 6 bases, leaving 10 bases between the germline ends. This CDR3 reads CASAWGSGELFF. CDR3 nucleotide sequence: TGTGCCAGCGCATGGGGTTCCGGGGAGCTGTTTTTT.

J is TRBJ1-6 and V is TRBV19, with D possibly matching TRBD1 (6 bases). V dropped 7 bases and J dropped 8 bases, with 12 bases sitting between them. The CDR3 has 13 residues. Germline V gene lookup returns CDR1 LNHDA and CDR2 SQIVND (reference sequence). CDR3 residues: CASKDSSYSPLHF. CDR3 sequence (DNA): TGTGCCAGTAAGGACAGTAGTTATTCACCCCTCCACTTT.

The V and J genes are TRBV29-1 and TRBJ2-5, with D uncertain. From germline, CDR1 is SQVTM and CDR2 ANQGSEA. Trimming shortened V by 7 bases and J by 1 base, and 10 bases separated the two germline ends. This CDR3 is 12 amino acids long. The CDR3 nucleotides are TGCAGCGCCTCTGTGGTCCAAGAGACCCAGTACTTC. It is translated as CSASVVQETQYF.

This chain links TRBV6-8 with TRBJ1-2, with 7 positions matching TRBD1. The V segment lost 10 bases and the J segment 6 bases; nucleotides outside the gene matches: 11. Germline V gives CDR1 MNHGY, CDR2 SAAAGT. The CDR3 extends over 13 amino acids. The CDR3 spells CAIRAGGSDGYTF. The CDR3 DNA reads as TGTGCCATCAGGGCAGGGGGATCAGATGGCTACACCTTC.

The chain has TRBV11-3 and TRBJ1-3; 7 bases match TRBD1. J gave up 3 bases and V 5 bases, and 4 bases lay outside the gene matches. The CDR3 spans 14 residues. Germline V gene lookup returns CDR1 SGHNT and CDR2 YENEEA. The CDR3 sequence is CASSSRQGGNTIYF. The DNA for the CDR3 is TGTGCCAGCAGCAGTCGACAGGGTGGAAACACCATATATTTT.

This rearrangement joins TRBV6-4 to TRBJ1-2; perhaps TRBD1 as D (6 bases). Between the trimmed V and J ends, which lost 6 bases and 8 bases, there was a span of 10 bases. Per germline, CDR1 MRHNA and CDR2 SNTAGT. This CDR3 region has 11 residues. The CDR3 nucleotides read TGTGCCAGCAGGTACAGGGAAGGCTACACCTTC. This codes for CASRYREGYTF.

This clone turned up a few times. This chain links TRBV6-8 with TRBJ2-5; 16 bases are a match to TRBD2. The J segment lost 4 bases and the V segment lost 5 bases, leaving 13 bases of the junction unmatched. Germline values: CDR1 MNHGY, CDR2 SAAAGT. The CDR3 covers 19 residues. The CDR3 reads CASSVLFPGLAGGTETQYF. CDR3 DNA: TGTGCCAGCAGTGTTCTATTTCCGGGACTAGCGGGGGGGACAGAGACCCAGTACTTC.

J is TRBJ2-7 and V is TRBV28; D call uncertain. The germline V and J ends were trimmed by 6 bases and 3 bases, with 9 bases remaining between them. The CDR3 loop spans 12 amino acids. Germline CDR1 reads MDHEN; CDR2 reads SYDVKM. CDR3 sequence: CASREPYYEQYF. CDR3 coding DNA: TGTGCCAGCAGGGAGCCGTACTACGAGCAGTACTTC. Filled out from reference TRBV28 and TRBJ2-7, the complete variable domain reads DVKVTQSSRYLVKRTGEKVFLECVQDMDHENMFWYRQDPGLGLRLIYFSYDVKMKEKGDIPEGYSVSREKKERFSLILESASTNQTSMYLCASREPYYEQYFGPGTRLTVT.

V gene TRBV11-3 combines with J gene TRBJ1-4, with D possibly matching TRBD1 (6 bases). Germline CDR1 and CDR2: SGHNT and YENEEA. V lost 5 bases, J lost 6 bases, and 13 bases lay in between. This CDR3 is built from 14 residues. CDR3 nucleotides: TGTGCCAGCAGCCTCGGGACATACGATGAAAAACTGTTTTTT. The encoded protein is CASSLGTYDEKLFF.

The chain employs TRBV19 and TRBJ2-3; 8 nucleotides line up with TRBD2. CDR1 and CDR2 (germline): LNHDA, SQIVND (reference sequence). Germline trimming cut 5 bases from V and 7 bases from J; bases unmatched to any gene: 8. The CDR3 sequence is 14 residues long. CDR3 DNA: TGTGCCAGTAGTTTTCCGGGGGGGCTCTATACGCAGTATTTT. Protein: CASSFPGGLYTQYF.

The rearrangement joins TRBV18 to TRBJ1-1; D may be TRBD1 (5 bases). The CDR3 has 13 residues. The V gene's germline CDR1 is KGHSH and CDR2 LQKENI. The germline V and J ends were trimmed by 6 bases and 7 bases, with 15 bases remaining between them. DNA for the CDR3: TGTGCCAGCTCCCCTTATGGAGGGGATGAAGCTTTCTTT. Protein sequence: CASSPYGGDEAFF.

This clone was counted once. The chain uses TRBV28 and TRBJ2-7, with D maybe TRBD1 (6 bases). Trimming shortened V by 6 bases and J by 3 bases, and 15 bases separated the two germline ends. CDR3 length: 14 residues. CDR1 is MDHEN, CDR2 SYDVKM, per germline. CDR3 nucleotide sequence: TGTGCCAGCAGCCATAGGGGGATAAGCTACGAGCAGTACTTC. This encodes CASSHRGISYEQYF.

This clone is a singleton in its sample. The CDR3: CAWALTGTGDTEAFF. CDR3 coding DNA: TGTGCCTGGGCGCTAACCGGGACAGGGGACACTGAAGCTTTCTTT. The chain combines TRBV30 with TRBJ1-1, with TRBD1 matching over 10 bases. The CDR3 has 15 residues. V lost 5 bases and J lost 3; bases outside the gene matches: 9. CDR1 is GTSNPN, CDR2 SVGIG, per germline (reference sequence).

CDR3 DNA: TGTGCCAGCAGTTACGGGGGGGCTGGGGCTTTCTTT. The encoded protein is CASSYGGAGAFF. The chain recombines TRBV6-8 with TRBJ1-1, with D perhaps matching TRBD1 (6 bases). The CDR3 is 12 residues long. Looked up from germline, CDR1 is MNHGY and CDR2 is SAAAGT. The germline V and J ends were trimmed by 2 bases and 11 bases, with 12 bases remaining between them.

The V gene is TRBV19, the J gene TRBJ2-2, with D possibly matching TRBD2 (6 bases). The V gene's germline CDR1 is LNHDA and CDR2 SQIVND (reference sequence). The CDR3 consists of 16 residues. V lost 3 bases, J lost 3 bases, and 14 bases lay in between. CDR3: CASSIGGSGYTGELFF. As DNA, the CDR3 is TGTGCCAGTAGTATCGGAGGGAGCGGGTACACCGGGGAGCTGTTTTTT.

The genes are TRBV28 and TRBJ2-5, with 11 positions matching TRBD2. Unmatched junction bases numbered 16, after V lost 5 bases and J lost 8 bases. This CDR3 spans 17 amino acids. The germline CDR1 and CDR2 sequences are MDHEN and SYDVKM. Here the CDR3 reads CASSTSSPLAGVETQYF. CDR3 nucleotides: TGTGCCAGCAGTACAAGCTCCCCACTAGCGGGGGTGGAAACCCAGTACTTC.

The rearrangement joins TRBV10-1 to TRBJ2-5; D is possibly TRBD2 (6 bases). Germline CDR1 and CDR2: WNHNN and SYGVQD (reference sequence). Trimming removed 3 bases from V and 2 bases from J, with 10 bases in between. The CDR3 consists of 14 residues. For the CDR3, the DNA is TGCGCCAGCAGTGACCCTGCGGGACAAGAGACCCAGTACTTC. Translating gives CASSDPAGQETQYF.

The chain couples TRBV6-8 to TRBJ1-6; D not resolved. Germline V gene data show CDR1 as MNHGY and CDR2 as SAAAGT. The CDR3 length is 12 residues. The V gene lost 5 bases and the J gene lost 10 bases, with 9 bases spanning the gap. The DNA of the CDR3 is TGTGCCAGCAGTACACTTTTATCACCCCTCCACTTT. Amino acid sequence: CASSTLLSPLHF.